This T cell receptor (beta chain) appears in the sequencing data of a study of cytomegalovirus exposure and HLA in healthy donors. General observations from the study: Being productive about 87% or about 30% of the time was typical of most TCR beta V segments in an earlier analysis.

CDR3 length: 14 amino acids. Trimming took 2 bases from V and 4 from J, leaving 11 bases between them. Per the germline V gene, CDR1 is MNHNS and CDR2 is SASEGT. As to this clone: The antigen remains undetermined.

In the PCR, 60 Vbeta and 13 Jbeta primers were used. Profiling relied on immunoSEQ multiplex PCR, and the TCRdb table lists in-frame clones only, not all of them. The sample records tens of thousands of clones, roughly 70% being singletons. The V gene is TRBV6-1, the J gene TRBJ2-5; a weak D match, TRBD1 (5 bases). Source material: PBMCs. This sequence was found in a woman aged 45-60 years in good health and CMV-seropositive. CDR3 sequence: CASSELAGRETQYF. CDR3 bases: TGTGCCAGCAGTGAACTGGCAGGGCGAGAGACCCAGTACTTC.